This entry concerns a single TCR beta chain. The table lists this clonotype with a few counts. There is no known antigen for this receptor. It has no much larger one-base neighbor in the sample; base qualities were not kept. Read against the paper, the sample's treatment or condition label means: in vitro stimulation with specific CMV peptide epitopes to enrich CMV-specific T cells. TCRdb lists the instrument as Illumina HiSeq 1500. Through fastp at Q25 and MiXCR, TCRdb rebuilt clones from the public reads, retaining in-frame beta chains. Records with the same CDR3 protein are collapsed into one entry carrying the most frequent genes and DNA. This sample gives fewer than 1,000,000 distinct CDR3 sequences in total; more than 25% of them show up just once. Of the sample, 11% to 15% is held by the ten largest clones. Clipping removes 7 bases from V and 7 bases from J, with 15 as the unmatched junction base count. Counted from cysteine to phenylalanine, this CDR3 has 16 amino acids. Only the CDR3 portion is preserved as DNA: 48 bases, with reading frame beginning at the first base. CDR1 SNHLY and CDR2 FYNNEI are derived from the germline V gene.

This sample stems from a study of T cell repertoires in cytomegalovirus infection (dated by TCRdb to between 2019 and 2020). About the study as a whole: Peptide stimulations targeted recently identified HLA-C-restricted CMV epitopes, whose presentation resists viral immunomodulation, together with well-studied HLA-B-restricted epitopes. Donor HLA type was relevant to the analysis, because carriage of CMV infection together with the matching HLA type was indicated by public TCR beta signatures. Beyond this particular receptor, the publication reports: The ex vivo response was dominated by HLA-C-restricted CMV-specific TCR beta clonotypes, which also provided the single most frequent clonotype in two of eight donors. Carriers of CMV infection plus the relevant HLA type were discriminated by the cumulative frequency of public TCR beta family members in the study cohort and in an independent 352-donor cohort.

This specimen was cultured CD8+ T cells from PBMCs, taken from culture after CMV antigen stimulation. The receptor was isolated from a human donor in good health (CMV status not recorded). Some clones in this sample may be carry-over from other donors' samples. Recombination joined TRBV2 with TRBJ2-1; 8 middle bases align to TRBD1. CDR3 region: CASTAFQGAGGNEQFF. The nucleotides are TGTGCCAGCACCGCTTTCCAGGGGGCGGGTGGGAATGAGCAGTTCTTC.